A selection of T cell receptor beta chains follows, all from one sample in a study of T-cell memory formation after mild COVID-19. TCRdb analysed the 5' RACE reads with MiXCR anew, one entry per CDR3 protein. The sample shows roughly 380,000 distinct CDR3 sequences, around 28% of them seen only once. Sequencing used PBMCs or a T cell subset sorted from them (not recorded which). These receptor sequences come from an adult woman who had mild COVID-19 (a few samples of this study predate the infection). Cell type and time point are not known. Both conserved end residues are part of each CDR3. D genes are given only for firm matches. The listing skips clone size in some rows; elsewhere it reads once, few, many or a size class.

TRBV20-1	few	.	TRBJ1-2	CSGHRETGYTF	TGCAGTGGACACCGGGAGACGGGCTACACCTTC
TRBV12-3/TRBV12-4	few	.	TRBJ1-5	CASSFTENSNQPQHF	TGTGCCAGCAGTTTTACAGAAAATAGCAATCAGCCCCAGCATTTT
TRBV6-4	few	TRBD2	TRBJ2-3	CASRSGSGHDTQYF	TGTGCCAGCAGGAGCGGGAGTGGCCACGATACGCAGTATTTT
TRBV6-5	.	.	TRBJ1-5	CASQAGKRYSNQPQHF	TGTGCCAGCCAGGCCGGGAAGCGTTATAGCAATCAGCCCCAGCATTTT
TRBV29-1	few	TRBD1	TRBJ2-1	CSAQTQGARNNEQFF	TGCAGCGCCCAAACACAGGGGGCGCGGAACAATGAGCAGTTCTTC
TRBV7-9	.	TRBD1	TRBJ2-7	CASSPRGTDEQYF	TGTGCCAGCAGCCCCAGGGGGACGGACGAGCAGTACTTC
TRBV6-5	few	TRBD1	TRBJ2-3	CASSSGTGIPIRTDTQYF	TGTGCCAGCAGTTCCGGGACAGGGATTCCCATTCGCACAGATACGCAGTATTTT
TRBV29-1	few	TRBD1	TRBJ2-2	CSVRGQGANTGELFF	TGCAGCGTAAGGGGGCAGGGGGCGAACACCGGGGAGCTGTTTTTT
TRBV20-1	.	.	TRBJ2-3	CSAREITDTQYF	TGCAGTGCTAGAGAAATAACAGATACGCAGTATTTT
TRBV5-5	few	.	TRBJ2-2	CASSLPSTGELFF	TGTGCCAGCAGCTTGCCGAGCACCGGGGAGCTGTTTTTT
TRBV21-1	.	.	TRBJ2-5	CASSKTSGNPGETQYF	TGTGCCAGCAGCAAAACCTCCGGGAACCCTGGGGAGACCCAGTACTTC
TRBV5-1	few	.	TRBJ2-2	CASSLQASTGELFF	TGCGCCAGCAGCTTGCAGGCTTCCACCGGGGAGCTGTTTTTT
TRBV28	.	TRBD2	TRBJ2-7	CASSLAGVTYEQYF	TGTGCCAGCAGTTTAGCGGGAGTGACCTACGAGCAGTACTTC
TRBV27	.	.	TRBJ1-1	CASSPPGRNEAFF	TGTGCCAGCAGTCCCCCCGGGAGGAACGAAGCTTTCTTT
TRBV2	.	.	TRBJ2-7	CASSPEGSYEQYF	TGTGCCAGCAGCCCAGAAGGGTCCTACGAGCAGTACTTC
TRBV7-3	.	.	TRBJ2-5	CASSMIGGQETQYF	TGTGCCAGCAGCATGATCGGGGGACAAGAGACCCAGTACTTC